Listed here are 17 T cell receptor beta chains from one sample, sequenced in a study of cytomegalovirus exposure and HLA in healthy donors (dated by TCRdb to 2016 to 2017). The library was made by the immunoSEQ multiplex PCR assay. A mixture of 60 forward primers for TCR Vbeta segments and 13 reverse primers for TCR Jbeta segments was used in the multiplex PCR. Not all clones reach the TCRdb copy of this immuneACCESS table, which keeps in-frame sequences only. Checked studies attribute under half of the gap to unresolved V genes and leave the rest unexplained. The table for this sample lists fewer than 150,000 clones; 77% of them were counted only once. Around 3.5% of the sample is in the top ten clones. Sample: PBMCs. All receptors derive from a human donor in good health.

This clone was detected only a few times. The V gene is TRBV4-1, the J gene TRBJ1-1, with D unresolved. Germline loops: CDR1 MGHRA, CDR2 YSYEKL. Trimming left V 0 bases short and J 1 base short, with 9 bases between. The CDR3 totals 15 residues. CDR3 in amino acids: CASSQDQSGNTEAFF. The CDR3 coding sequence is TGCGCCAGCAGCCAAGATCAATCGGGGAACACTGAAGCTTTCTTT.

This sequence joins TRBV19 and TRBJ1-3, with D uncertain. This CDR3 is 13 amino acids long. Germline-derived CDR1 and CDR2 are LNHDA and SQIVND (reference sequence). V was trimmed by 10 bases and J by 4 bases, leaving 14 bases between them. CDR3: CATEEGVGNTIYF. The DNA for the CDR3 is TGTGCCACAGAGGAGGGCGTCGGAAACACCATATATTTT.

This chain uses TRBV7-9 with TRBJ1-1; 10 bases line up with TRBD1. Germline lookup yields CDR1 SEHNR and CDR2 FQNEAQ (reference sequence). After removal of 4 bases from V and 4 bases from J, the junction contained 3 bases not matched to a gene. The CDR3 has 14 amino acids. CDR3 amino acids: CASSSGTGATEAFF. In nucleotides, the CDR3 is TGTGCCAGCAGCTCCGGGACAGGGGCCACTGAAGCTTTCTTT.

The chain recombines TRBV6-1 with TRBJ1-1; tentative D call: TRBD1 (6 bases). Germline CDR1 is MNHNS and CDR2 is SASEGT. CDR3 size: 14 residues. The V end lost 2 bases, the J end lost 4 bases, and 11 bases lay between the germline ends. CDR3 amino acids: CASSERGAITEAFF. CDR3 coding DNA: TGTGCCAGCAGTGAACGGGGGGCCATCACTGAAGCTTTCTTT.

The chain carries TRBV18 and TRBJ1-1, with a tentative D call TRBD1 (5 bases). CDR1 is KGHSH and CDR2 is LQKENI in the germline V gene. V was pared by 5 bases and J by 4 bases, with 17 bases between. This CDR3 has 15 amino acids. As DNA, the CDR3 is TGTGCCAGCTCAGCGGCACAGGTCGGGAGCACTGAAGCTTTCTTT. This sequence encodes CASSAAQVGSTEAFF.

The chain links TRBV15 to TRBJ1-4; D is ambiguous. This CDR3 spans 15 amino acids. V was clipped by 8 bases and J by 0 bases, with 13 bases between them. The germline V gene encodes CDR1 LNHNV and CDR2 YYDKDF (reference sequence). This CDR3 is CATATEGATNEKLFF. DNA of the CDR3: TGTGCCACCGCGACGGAGGGAGCAACTAATGAAAAACTGTTTTTT.

The V gene is TRBV6-6, the J gene TRBJ1-2, with D possibly TRBD1 on 5 matching bases. This CDR3 has 14 amino acids. Trimming pared 5 bases from V and 5 bases from J, leaving 15 bases between. Germline CDR1 MNHNY, CDR2 SVGAGI (reference sequence). In DNA, the CDR3 is TGTGCCAGCAGTCAACGCGGGGGTGTTTATGGCTACACCTTC. Translation: CASSQRGGVYGYTF.

V and J are TRBV10-3 and TRBJ2-2, with 8 nucleotides matching TRBD2. The germline V gene encodes CDR1 ENHRY and CDR2 SYGVKD. J gave up 3 bases and V 6 bases, and 6 bases lay outside the gene matches. The CDR3 runs 15 residues. The CDR3 nucleotides read TGTGCCATCAGCTCCGGGACTAGTTACACCGGGGAGCTGTTTTTT. Translation gives CAISSGTSYTGELFF.

The V and J genes are TRBV7-2 and TRBJ1-2; 8 bases line up with TRBD1. Germline-derived CDR1 and CDR2 are SGHTA and FQGNSA. Unmatched junction bases numbered 15, after V lost 5 bases and J lost 4 bases. The CDR3 consists of 17 residues. Here the CDR3 DNA reads TGTGCCAGCAGCCGGAGGGAGGGCCAGGGGGCCCTCTATGGCTACACCTTC. Its protein product is CASSRREGQGALYGYTF.

On this clone: Because the CDR3 is missing its conserved closing phenylalanine or tryptophan, this is likely a read error. The chain joins TRBV23-1 to TRBJ2-7, with D possibly TRBD1 on 6 matching bases. TRBV23-1 is treated as an ORF (open reading frame) with a function not yet certain. The CDR3 sequence is 15 residues long. V lost 3 bases, J lost 3 bases, and 15 bases lay in between. CDR3 protein: CASSHPDSHLYEQYL. The DNA for the CDR3 is TGCGCCAGCAGTCATCCGGACAGCCACCTCTACGAGCAGTACTTA.

The chain links TRBV11-1 to TRBJ1-1; the match to TRBD1 covers 9 bases. Germline values: CDR1 SGHAT, CDR2 FQDESV (reference sequence). The CDR3 length is 12 residues. V trimming: 3 bases; J trimming: 11 bases; junction bases outside the gene matches: 4. CDR3 residues: CASSLDRGKAFF. CDR3 sequence (DNA): TGTGCCAGCAGCTTGGACAGGGGTAAGGCTTTCTTT.

This chain's CDR3 is CASKSGEEDTGELFF. The CDR3 coding sequence is TGTGCCAGCAAGTCGGGGGAGGAGGACACCGGGGAGCTGTTTTTT. The chain employs TRBV27 and TRBJ2-2, with a weak D call TRBD2 (6 bases). Germline V gene data show CDR1 as MNHEY and CDR2 as SMNVEV (reference sequence). Trimming took off 7 bases at V and 3 bases at J, with 15 bases between the two ends. The CDR3 is 15 amino acids.

The chain has TRBV5-1 and TRBJ2-1; 7 positions agree with TRBD2. J gave up 3 bases and V 0 bases, and 9 bases lay outside the gene matches. Germline assignment: CDR1 SGHRS and CDR2 YFSETQ. There are 17 residues in the CDR3. The CDR3 DNA is TGCGCCAGCAGCTTGGTGGGAGGGGACCCTAACTACAATGAGCAGTTCTTC. Translation: CASSLVGGDPNYNEQFF.

This clone was picked up a small number of times. J is TRBJ1-2 and V is TRBV28; 7 bases match TRBD1. With V trimmed by 2 bases and J by 1 base, 7 bases remained unmatched. This CDR3 has 16 residues. Germline-derived CDR1 and CDR2 are MDHEN and SYDVKM. The CDR3 DNA is TGTGCCAGCAGTTTAGCGACAGGGTCGGGTAACTATGGCTACACCTTC. This translates into CASSLATGSGNYGYTF.

This chain joins TRBV28 and TRBJ1-6; the D is unclear. V lost 5 bases and J 0 bases, leaving 5 bases between the germline ends. CDR3 length: 14 residues. Germline values: CDR1 MDHEN, CDR2 SYDVKM. The CDR3 sequence is CASSTSSYNSPLHF. CDR3 in DNA: TGTGCCAGCAGTACTAGCTCCTATAATTCACCCCTCCACTTT. The variable domain in full, with the rest retrieved from reference TRBV28 and TRBJ1-6, is DVKVTQSSRYLVKRTGEKVFLECVQDMDHENMFWYRQDPGLGLRLIYFSYDVKMKEKGDIPEGYSVSREKKERFSLILESASTNQTSMYLCASSTSSYNSPLHFGNGTRLTVT.

The count of this clone is one. The chain has TRBV5-5 and TRBJ2-1; D is perhaps TRBD1 (6 bases). V gave up 4 bases and J gave up 0 bases, with 11 bases separating them. Germline V gives CDR1 SGHKS, CDR2 YYEKEE (reference sequence). The CDR3 covers 15 residues. The CDR3: CASSTDSSSYNEQFF. CDR3 DNA sequence: TGTGCCAGCAGCACGGACAGCAGCTCCTACAATGAGCAGTTCTTC. Drawing the rest from reference TRBV5-5 and TRBJ2-1, the complete variable domain is DAGVTQSPTHLIKTRGQQVTLRCSPISGHKSVSWYQQVLGQGPQFIFQYYEKEERGRGNFPDRFSARQFPNYSSELNVNALLLGDSALYLCASSTDSSSYNEQFFGPGTRLTVL.

This sequence joins TRBV7-9 and TRBJ1-1; TRBD1 is a possible D gene (6 bases). This CDR3 comprises 13 residues. The V gene lost 6 bases and the J gene lost 10 bases, with 18 bases spanning the gap. Looked up from germline, CDR1 is SEHNR and CDR2 is FQNEAQ (reference sequence). CDR3 bases: TGTGCCAGCAGGTCCAACAGGGTGTTGTCAGCTTTCTTT. Its protein is CASRSNRVLSAFF. Filled out from reference TRBV7-9 and TRBJ1-1, the complete variable domain reads DTGVSQNPRHKITKRGQNVTFRCDPISEHNRLYWYRQTLGQGPEFLTYFQNEAQLEKSRLLSDRFSAERPKGSFSTLEIQRTEQGDSAMYLCASRSNRVLSAFFGQGTRLTVV.